This passage covers 32 T cell receptor beta chains from one sample sequenced in a study of blood T cell repertoires in COVID-19. TCRdb's table, derived via immunoSEQ multiplex PCR, lists solely in-frame clones and lacks some. This sample carries some 260,000 clones, 75% to 90% of them seen once, and the ten largest clones take roughly a tenth. Sample: peripheral blood. These receptors came from a woman in her seventies with COVID-19, enrolled during active disease.

The rearrangement joins TRBV7-8 to TRBJ2-7; unclear D gene. Germline V CDR1 and CDR2: SGHVS, FQNEAQ. Trimming stripped 5 bases from V and 0 bases from J, with 11 bases between. The CDR3 extends over 14 amino acids. The CDR3, as DNA: TGTGCCAGCAGCCTAGTTCCAGTCTCCTACGAGCAGTACTTC. Translating it yields CASSLVPVSYEQYF.

The V and J genes are TRBV6-6 and TRBJ2-6; D is possibly TRBD1 (6 bases). The CDR3 extends over 16 amino acids. Germline V lookup: CDR1 MNHNY, CDR2 SVGAGI (reference sequence). V lost 2 bases to trimming and J lost 2 bases, with 10 bases between them. The CDR3 nucleotides read TGTGCCAGCAGTTACACAGGGAGCCCTGGGGCCAACGTCCTGACTTTC. Its translation: CASSYTGSPGANVLTF.

The CDR3 sequence: CASSSLRVSTEAFF. CDR3 DNA sequence: TGTGCCAGTAGTTCCCTGAGGGTATCTACTGAAGCTTTCTTT. The chain carries TRBV19 and TRBJ1-1; D remains unclear. V lost 5 bases and J lost 5, with 15 bases in between. Germline V gene lookup returns CDR1 LNHDA and CDR2 SQIVND (reference sequence). The length of the CDR3 is 14 residues.

This rearrangement joins TRBV19 to TRBJ1-4; D might be TRBD1 (6 bases). The germline V and J ends were trimmed by 7 bases and 0 bases, with 12 bases remaining between them. The CDR3 runs 15 residues. In germline, CDR1 is LNHDA, CDR2 SQIVND (reference sequence). The CDR3 is CASNQGPSTNEKLFF. The CDR3 nucleotides read TGTGCCAGTAACCAGGGGCCTTCAACTAATGAAAAACTGTTTTTT.

A remark on this clone: Distinct nucleotide sequences in the sample also encode this CDR3. The chain employs TRBV28 and TRBJ2-7; 7 nucleotides line up with TRBD1. This CDR3 is 13 amino acids long. Per germline, CDR1 MDHEN and CDR2 SYDVKM. The ends lost 4 bases at V and 4 bases at J; junction bases unmatched: 4. CDR3 loop: CASSSGQLYEQYF. The CDR3 DNA reads as TGTGCCAGCAGTTCGGGACAGCTTTACGAGCAGTACTTC. Supplemented by reference TRBV28 and TRBJ2-7, the full variable domain reads DVKVTQSSRYLVKRTGEKVFLECVQDMDHENMFWYRQDPGLGLRLIYFSYDVKMKEKGDIPEGYSVSREKKERFSLILESASTNQTSMYLCASSSGQLYEQYFGPGTRLTVT.

J is TRBJ2-1 and V is TRBV11-2; D possibly corresponds to TRBD1 (5 bases). V gave up 1 base and J gave up 8 bases, with 12 bases separating them. CDR1 and CDR2 (germline): SGHAT, FQNNGV. The CDR3 spans 14 residues. CDR3 loop: CASSLVGRSDEQFF. The CDR3 DNA reads TGTGCCAGCAGCTTAGTGGGGCGAAGCGATGAGCAGTTCTTC.

This clone was seen a handful of times. This chain links TRBV18 with TRBJ1-5, with D uncertain. Looked up from germline, CDR1 is KGHSH and CDR2 is LQKENI. Trimming took off 2 bases at V and 2 bases at J, with 10 bases between the two ends. CDR3 length: 15 residues. The CDR3 DNA is TGTGCCAGCTCACCAGAGTATATCGGCAATCAGCCCCAGCATTTT. As protein: CASSPEYIGNQPQHF. Combining the CDR3 with reference TRBV18 and TRBJ1-5 gives the whole variable domain NAGVMQNPRHLVRRRGQEARLRCSPMKGHSHVYWYRQLPEEGLKFMVYLQKENIIDESGMPKERFSAEFPKEGPSILRIQQVVRGDSAAYFCASSPEYIGNQPQHFGDGTRLSIL.

This chain links TRBV11-1 with TRBJ1-1; 8 bases are a match to TRBD1. The CDR3 loop spans 14 amino acids. Germline CDR1 is SGHAT and CDR2 is FQDESV (reference sequence). The ends lost 6 bases at V and 0 bases at J; junction bases unmatched: 3. DNA for the CDR3: TGTGCCAGCAGGGACAGGGTCATGAACACTGAAGCTTTCTTT. Translating it yields CASRDRVMNTEAFF.

The V call is TRBV4-1, the J call TRBJ2-1; 11 positions agree with TRBD2. V shed 4 bases and J 15 bases; nucleotides not matched to a gene: 11. The V gene's germline CDR1 is MGHRA and CDR2 YSYEKL. This CDR3 comprises 14 residues. The DNA for the CDR3 is TGCGCCAGCAGCCGCGGGACTAGCGGAGCCTTCGCGTTCTTC. Protein: CASSRGTSGAFAFF.

This clone was seen a handful of times. The rearrangement uses TRBV5-1 and TRBJ1-1; D gene unclear. This CDR3 contains 14 residues. V lost 1 base, J lost 1 base, and 8 bases lay in between. CDR1 is SGHRS, CDR2 YFSETQ, per germline. CDR3 amino acids: CASSLINTNTEAFF. In DNA form, the CDR3 reads TGCGCCAGCAGCTTGATTAACACGAACACTGAAGCTTTCTTT.

V usage is TRBV19 and J usage is TRBJ2-7; 7 nucleotides line up with TRBD1. CDR1 is LNHDA and CDR2 is SQIVND in the germline V gene (reference sequence). This CDR3 has 15 amino acids. V shed 8 bases, J shed 0 bases, and the junction held 10 bases outside the gene matches. The CDR3 coding sequence is TGTGCCAGTGCCAAAGGTAGGGACAGCTCCTACGAGCAGTACTTC. This gives the protein CASAKGRDSSYEQYF.

The rearrangement uses TRBV7-9 and TRBJ2-5; D may be TRBD2 (5 bases). The germline V gene encodes CDR1 SEHNR and CDR2 FQNEAQ (reference sequence). There are 16 residues in the CDR3. Trimming stripped 0 bases from V and 4 bases from J, with 15 bases between. CDR3 loop: CASSLASGPGGETQYF. CDR3 DNA sequence: TGTGCCAGCAGCTTAGCGTCAGGTCCTGGAGGAGAGACCCAGTACTTC.

This chain uses TRBV7-8 with TRBJ2-7; no clear D. Trimming took 0 bases from V and 4 from J, leaving 10 bases between them. This CDR3 spans 14 amino acids. From germline, CDR1 is SGHVS and CDR2 FQNEAQ. CDR3 in DNA: TGTGCCAGCAGCTTAGCGGTCCCGGGTTACGAGCAGTACTTC. Its protein is CASSLAVPGYEQYF. Full variable domain (outside the CDR3, taken from reference TRBV7-8 and TRBJ2-7): GAGVSQSPRYKVAKRGQDVALRCDPISGHVSLFWYQQALGQGPEFLTYFQNEAQLDKSGLPSDRFFAERPEGSVSTLKIQRTQQEDSAVYLCASSLAVPGYEQYFGPGTRLTVT.

The V and J genes are TRBV27 and TRBJ2-7, with TRBD1 identical over 8 bases. V lost 3 bases to trimming and J lost 4 bases; unmatched junction nucleotides: 8. Germline CDR1 is MNHEY and CDR2 is SMNVEV (reference sequence). The CDR3 runs 15 residues. CDR3 sequence: CASSFSTGGEYEQYF. The CDR3 region has the DNA TGTGCCAGCAGTTTCTCAACAGGGGGTGAATACGAGCAGTACTTC.

This chain uses TRBV2 with TRBJ2-7; D unresolved. CDR3 length: 10 amino acids. Germline assignment: CDR1 SNHLY and CDR2 FYNNEI. Trimming removed 7 bases at V and 6 bases at J, with 7 bases between. CDR3 DNA sequence: TGTGCCAGCACGAGTGTCGAGCAGTACTTC. This gives the protein CASTSVEQYF.

The genes are TRBV12-3 or TRBV12-4 and TRBJ1-1; D might be TRBD1 (5 bases). The CDR3 contains 13 residues. Trimming stripped 6 bases from V and 1 base from J, with 9 bases between. For the CDR3, the DNA is TGTGCCAGCAGGGTACAGGAGAACACTGAAGCTTTCTTT. This sequence encodes CASRVQENTEAFF.

The V gene is TRBV29-1, the J gene TRBJ1-5, with a possible D match to TRBD1 (6 bases). This CDR3 is built from 12 residues. CDR1 and CDR2 from the germline V gene are SQVTM and ANQGSEA. V was pared by 6 bases and J by 3 bases, with 9 bases between. CDR3 sequence reads: CSVGQFNQPQHF. The CDR3 DNA is TGCAGCGTCGGACAGTTCAATCAGCCCCAGCATTTT.

The V and J genes are TRBV6-4 and TRBJ2-3; the D gene is possibly TRBD2 (5 bases). Germline V gene data show CDR1 as MRHNA and CDR2 as SNTAGT. CDR3 size: 17 residues. V lost 5 bases and J 2 bases, leaving 20 bases between the germline ends. The CDR3 DNA sequence: TGTGCCAGCAGTTCCCGGGGATTAGTGGGCCTCACAGATACGCAGTATTTT. This sequence encodes CASSSRGLVGLTDTQYF.

V usage is TRBV2 and J usage is TRBJ1-1, with no clear D. The germline V gene has CDR1 SNHLY and CDR2 FYNNEI. The CDR3 has 11 amino acids. The V and J ends lost 4 bases and 6 bases respectively, with 6 bases between them. The CDR3 sequence is CASSARAEAFF. CDR3 DNA sequence: TGTGCCAGCAGTGCTCGGGCTGAAGCTTTCTTT.

This chain joins TRBV6-2 or TRBV6-3 and TRBJ1-3; 7 bases agree with TRBD1. This CDR3 is built from 17 residues. Unmatched junction bases numbered 10, after V lost 5 bases and J lost 0 bases. Germline CDR1 MNHEY, CDR2 SVGEGT. CDR3 sequence reads: CASSPVTRDSSGNTIYF. The CDR3 nucleotides read TGTGCCAGCAGTCCGGTGACTCGGGACAGCTCTGGAAACACCATATATTTT.

The V gene is TRBV3-1 (or the pseudogene TRBV3-2), the J gene TRBJ1-2; D unclear. The V gene's germline CDR1 is LGHDT and CDR2 YNNKEL (reference sequence). Trimming shortened V by 0 bases and J by 7 bases, and 9 bases separated the two germline ends. The CDR3 spans 13 residues. For the CDR3, the DNA is TGTGCCAGCAGCCAAGATTCTCCGGGTGGCTACACCTTC. Protein product: CASSQDSPGGYTF.

The rearrangement joins TRBV29-1 to TRBJ1-2; 11 positions match TRBD1. The CDR3 runs 13 residues. Germline CDR1 is SQVTM and CDR2 is ANQGSEA. The V and J ends lost 6 bases and 9 bases, in that order; junction bases with no gene match: 9. The CDR3 loop is CSVARTGGARYTF. In DNA form, the CDR3 reads TGCAGCGTGGCTAGGACAGGGGGCGCGCGCTACACCTTC.

V and J are TRBV7-9 and TRBJ2-7; TRBD1 matches 11 bases. The CDR3 loop spans 14 amino acids. The trim removed 2 bases at V and 4 bases at J, leaving 1 base unmatched. CDR1 is SEHNR and CDR2 is FQNEAQ in the germline V gene (reference sequence). The CDR3 bases are TGTGCCAGCAGCTTAAGGGACAGGGGGTACGAGCAGTACTTC. Protein product: CASSLRDRGYEQYF. The whole variable domain, remainder taken from reference TRBV7-9 and TRBJ2-7, is DTGVSQNPRHKITKRGQNVTFRCDPISEHNRLYWYRQTLGQGPEFLTYFQNEAQLEKSRLLSDRFSAERPKGSFSTLEIQRTEQGDSAMYLCASSLRDRGYEQYFGPGTRLTVT.

The sample holds one count of this clone. The rearrangement uses TRBV5-1 and TRBJ2-7; D remains ambiguous. Germline V lookup: CDR1 SGHRS, CDR2 YFSETQ. V dropped 0 bases and J dropped 3 bases, with 13 bases sitting between them. The CDR3 is made up of 15 amino acids. As DNA, the CDR3 is TGCGCCAGCAGCTTGGTATCAGCGCAGTACTACGAGCAGTACTTC. Translated: CASSLVSAQYYEQYF.

The J gene is TRBJ2-7, the V gene TRBV7-3; D might be TRBD2 (5 bases). V lost 0 bases and J 3 bases, leaving 12 bases between the germline ends. This CDR3 region has 15 residues. CDR1 SGHTA and CDR2 FQGTGA come from the germline V gene. In nucleotides, the CDR3 is TGTGCCAGCAGCTTAACTCCAGACGGGATCTACGAGCAGTACTTC. Translating gives CASSLTPDGIYEQYF.

In nucleotides, the CDR3 is TGTGCCAGCACTCCGGGACAGGGAGGCCCCTACGAGCAGTACTTC. Its protein product is CASTPGQGGPYEQYF. The V call is TRBV27, the J call TRBJ2-7, with TRBD1 identical over 9 bases. J lost 2 bases, V lost 7 bases, and 9 bases had no gene match. From germline, CDR1 is MNHEY and CDR2 SMNVEV (reference sequence). The CDR3 extends over 15 amino acids.

The chain links TRBV28 to TRBJ1-3, with 11 bases lining up with TRBD1. The germline V gene has CDR1 MDHEN and CDR2 SYDVKM. The junction had 12 bases not matched to a gene; V was cut back by 6 bases and J by 2 bases. CDR3 size: 18 residues. Written as DNA, the CDR3 is TGTGCCAGCAGCCAAATCCGGGACAGGGGGTGGACTGGAAACACCATATATTTT. Encoded protein: CASSQIRDRGWTGNTIYF.

The chain combines TRBV28 with TRBJ2-7; 7 nucleotides line up with TRBD2. CDR1 and CDR2 from the germline V gene are MDHEN and SYDVKM. V was pared by 3 bases and J by 4 bases, with 9 bases of the junction left unmatched. This CDR3 is built from 15 residues. The CDR3 DNA sequence: TGTGCCAGCAGTTTTTTAGGGACTAAACCTTACGAGCAGTACTTC. Residues: CASSFLGTKPYEQYF.

This clone was counted once. This chain joins TRBV4-1 and TRBJ2-2; 9 bases are shared with TRBD2. Germline CDR1 and CDR2: MGHRA and YSYEKL. Trimming at V came to 0 bases and at J to 5 bases, leaving 7 bases not matched to a gene. This CDR3 comprises 17 residues. The CDR3 DNA reads TGCGCCAGCAGCCAAGATTGGGCGGGAGGGAGTACCGGGGAGCTGTTTTTT. It codes for CASSQDWAGGSTGELFF.

This clone was seen at least ten times. The rearrangement links TRBV5-1 to TRBJ1-1, with 7 bases lining up with TRBD1. Germline CDR1 SGHRS, CDR2 YFSETQ. V gave up 4 bases and J gave up 4 bases; unmatched junction bases: 10. The CDR3 contains 15 residues. CDR3 in DNA: TGCGCCAGCAGCGGGGGTCAAGGGGGCCCCACTGAAGCTTTCTTT. This sequence encodes CASSGGQGGPTEAFF.

The V and J genes are TRBV6-4 and TRBJ2-4; 9 nucleotides match TRBD1. V lost 6 bases to trimming and J lost 4 bases; unmatched junction nucleotides: 10. This CDR3 region has 16 residues. Germline CDR1 and CDR2: MRHNA and SNTAGT. This chain's CDR3 is CASSVTSDRGKNIQYF. CDR3 bases: TGTGCCAGCAGCGTAACCTCGGACAGGGGAAAAAACATTCAGTACTTC.

The rearrangement joins TRBV11-3 to TRBJ1-1; no reliable D call. This CDR3 comprises 12 residues. Germline CDR1 SGHNT, CDR2 YENEEA. V was pared by 2 bases and J by 8 bases, with 9 bases between. The CDR3 nucleotides read TGTGCCAGCAGCTTATCGGCAGGCGAAGCTTTCTTT. The encoded protein is CASSLSAGEAFF.